Listed here are 16 T cell receptor beta chains from one sample, sequenced in a study of blood T cells in healthy people across ages. It was with a sample-barcoded 5' primer and a J-beta primer mix that a second PCR of roughly 7 to 11 cycles was run. TCRdb reprocessed the 5' RACE reads with MiXCR, giving one entry per CDR3 protein. Of hundreds of thousands of distinct CDR3 sequences listed, more than 50% are singletons. Material for sequencing was blood. These receptors were obtained from a man in his forties or fifties in good health.

V is TRBV7-9 and J is TRBJ1-2; unclear D gene. Between the trimmed V and J ends, which lost 1 base and 0 bases, there was a span of 18 bases. The CDR3 is made up of 18 amino acids. From germline, CDR1 is SEHNR and CDR2 FQNEAQ (reference sequence). CDR3 protein: CASSLGSVGKRANYGYTF. CDR3 coding DNA: TGTGCCAGCAGCTTAGGATCGGTAGGGAAGAGGGCTAACTATGGCTACACCTTC.

This clonotype was detected ten times or more. V usage is TRBV29-1 and J usage is TRBJ2-1; 13 bases are shared with TRBD2. CDR1 SQVTM and CDR2 ANQGSEA come from the germline V gene. The CDR3 spans 17 residues. V was pared by 2 bases and J by 4 bases, with 8 bases of the junction left unmatched. The CDR3, as DNA: TGCAGCGTTGAAAAACCGGGACTAGCGGGGATGTACAATGAGCAGTTCTTC. Its translation is CSVEKPGLAGMYNEQFF.

The rearrangement links TRBV7-2 to TRBJ2-1; 12 bases match TRBD1. This CDR3 has 16 amino acids. Trimming cost V 4 bases and J 5 bases; bases outside gene matches: 6. Germline CDR1 reads SGHTA; CDR2 reads FQGNSA. The CDR3 DNA follows: TGTGCCAGCAGCTCGGAGGGACAGGGGGCGAACAATGAGCAGTTCTTC. The encoded protein is CASSSEGQGANNEQFF. The entire variable domain, with the rest obtained from reference TRBV7-2 and TRBJ2-1, is as follows: GAGVSQSPSNKVTEKGKDVELRCDPISGHTALYWYRQSLGQGLEFLIYFQGNSAPDKSGLPSDRFSAERTGGSVSTLTIQRTQQEDSAVYLCASSSEGQGANNEQFFGPGTRLTVL.

The gene calls are TRBV27 and TRBJ1-5; no firm D call. The V and J ends lost 4 bases and 4 bases respectively, with 11 bases between them. Germline V gene sequence: CDR1 MNHEY, CDR2 SMNVEV (reference sequence). CDR3 length: 14 amino acids. The CDR3 sequence is CASSSFRGNQPQHF. CDR3 nucleotide sequence: TGTGCCAGCAGTTCATTCCGGGGTAATCAGCCCCAGCATTTT.

This clonotype is a singleton in its sample. J is TRBJ2-2 and V is TRBV5-1; 8 bases align to TRBD1. V trimming: 2 bases; J trimming: 4 bases; junction bases outside the gene matches: 7. The CDR3 length is 16 residues. CDR1 and CDR2 (germline): SGHRS, YFSETQ. This CDR3 is CASSFSGTGLTGELFF. CDR3 DNA: TGCGCCAGCAGCTTTTCCGGGACAGGACTCACCGGGGAGCTGTTTTTT.

The J gene is TRBJ2-1, the V gene TRBV3-1, with 9 positions matching TRBD2. The CDR3 length is 15 residues. V lost 4 bases to trimming and J lost 3 bases; unmatched junction nucleotides: 4. CDR1 is LGHDT, CDR2 YNNKEL, per germline (reference sequence). The chain's CDR3 is CASSPSGGLYNEQFF. CDR3 DNA: TGTGCCAGCAGCCCCAGCGGGGGGCTCTACAATGAGCAGTTCTTC.

The chain recombines TRBV7-2 with TRBJ2-1; tentative D call: TRBD1 (6 bases). CDR3 length: 15 residues. CDR1 and CDR2 from the germline V gene are SGHTA and FQGNSA. V was clipped by 0 bases and J by 4 bases, with 10 bases between them. CDR3 amino acids: CASSLAGARYNEQFF. In DNA, the CDR3 is TGTGCCAGCAGCTTAGCGGGGGCGCGATACAATGAGCAGTTCTTC.

The V call is TRBV20-1, the J call TRBJ2-1; 13 nucleotides match TRBD2. J was trimmed by 1 base and V by 6 bases; bases with no gene match: 3. Germline V gives CDR1 DFQATT, CDR2 SNEGSKA (reference sequence). This CDR3 is built from 15 residues. The chain's CDR3 is CSAGLAGTSYNEQFF. The CDR3 nucleotides are TGCAGTGCGGGACTAGCGGGAACGTCCTACAATGAGCAGTTCTTC.

The chain combines TRBV12-3 or TRBV12-4 with TRBJ2-3, with D maybe TRBD2 (6 bases). This CDR3 has 14 residues. Trimming shortened V by 7 bases and J by 7 bases, and 18 bases separated the two germline ends. The CDR3 sequence: CASTSGGSRYTQYF. DNA for the CDR3: TGTGCCAGCACCTCTGGGGGGTCTCGGTATACGCAGTATTTT.

The chain combines TRBV12-3 or TRBV12-4 with TRBJ2-5, with 11 bases matching TRBD2. The CDR3 has 14 amino acids. V trimming: 8 bases; J trimming: 2 bases; junction bases outside the gene matches: 4. CDR3 DNA sequence: TGTGCCAGCGGAATAGCGGGGGGGCAAGAGACCCAGTACTTC. The encoded protein is CASGIAGGQETQYF.

The sample holds a few counts of this clonotype. Here the CDR3 DNA reads TGTTCGAGCGGGAGCTCCTACGAGCAGTACTTC. Translated: CSSGSSYEQYF. The rearrangement uses TRBV6-1 and TRBJ2-7, with TRBD2 matching over 8 bases. Per germline, CDR1 MNHNS and CDR2 SASEGT. The CDR3 loop spans 11 amino acids.

The V call is TRBV28, the J call TRBJ1-4; unclear D gene. CDR1 and CDR2 (germline): MDHEN, SYDVKM. V was clipped by 3 bases and J by 15 bases, with 14 bases between them. The CDR3 is 12 amino acids. The CDR3 DNA follows: TGTGCCAGCAGTTTCCCAGGCAGTCTCTTGTTTTTT. As protein: CASSFPGSLLFF. The full variable domain, its missing parts supplied by reference TRBV28 and TRBJ1-4, is DVKVTQSSRYLVKRTGEKVFLECVQDMDHENMFWYRQDPGLGLRLIYFSYDVKMKEKGDIPEGYSVSREKKERFSLILESASTNQTSMYLCASSFPGSLLFFGSGTQLSVL.

This clonotype has a handful of counts. The chain couples TRBV20-1 to TRBJ2-7; TRBD1 or TRBD2 may be the D gene (5 bases each). The V end was cut by 1 base, the J end by 0 bases, with 7 bases between. The CDR3 runs to 13 residues. Germline V lookup: CDR1 DFQATT, CDR2 SNEGSKA (reference sequence). The DNA for the CDR3 is TGCAGTGCTAGAGCGGGGACCTCCTACGAGCAGTACTTC. Translating gives CSARAGTSYEQYF.

This clonotype was observed a handful of times. This chain joins TRBV7-2 and TRBJ2-3; unclear D gene. Germline V CDR1 and CDR2: SGHTA, FQGNSA. The V and J ends lost 0 bases and 4 bases respectively, with 11 bases between them. This CDR3 comprises 15 residues. CDR3 amino acids: CASSLAPAPADTQYF. CDR3 nucleotides: TGTGCCAGCAGCTTAGCGCCCGCTCCCGCAGATACGCAGTATTTT.

In nucleotides, the CDR3 is TGTGCCAGCAGCCAAGATCGGACGCGAATGCAGTACTTC. Amino acids: CASSQDRTRMQYF. The V gene is TRBV4-2, the J gene TRBJ2-7; D unclear. Trimming pared 0 bases from V and 9 bases from J, leaving 12 bases between. Germline CDR1 and CDR2: LGHNA and YNFKEQ. This CDR3 region has 13 residues.

The V call is TRBV6-6, the J call TRBJ2-7, with TRBD1 identical over 9 bases. The CDR3 consists of 13 residues. CDR1 and CDR2 from the germline V gene are MNHNY and SVGAGI (reference sequence). V lost 6 bases to trimming and J lost 5 bases; unmatched junction nucleotides: 5. The CDR3 loop is CASRTGGGNEQYF. CDR3 in DNA: TGTGCCAGCAGGACAGGGGGAGGAAACGAGCAGTACTTC.